Sequencing of this TCR beta chain was carried out in a study of CD8 T cells in ankylosing spondylitis. On this clonotype itself: Its antigen remains unknown.

Findings and caveats of the study: Ankylosing spondylitis blood appeared to carry a characteristic TCR beta motif of roughly eight highly homologous variants.

TCRdb re-called the 5' RACE reads with MiXCR, one entry per CDR3 protein. The sample records roughly 300,000 distinct CDR3 sequences, less than 10% being singletons. The germline V gene encodes CDR1 SEHNR and CDR2 FQNEAQ (reference sequence). The CDR3 totals 14 residues. Germline trimming cut 3 bases from V and 8 bases from J; bases unmatched to any gene: 7. This receptor was taken from a male donor with ankylosing spondylitis. This chain connects TRBV7-9 to TRBJ2-1, with 7 nucleotides matching TRBD2. Material: blood, either unsorted or a sorted T cell fraction (not recorded which). The CDR3 nucleotides read TGTGCCAGCAGCTTTGGCGGGAGTAACGATGAGCAGTTCTTC. The encoded protein is CASSFGGSNDEQFF.